The clone carrying this TCR beta chain was found a few times. Its antigen remains unknown. Trimming cost V 6 bases and J 8 bases, with 16 bases left between them. The CDR3 has 13 amino acids. This sample stems from a study of early T cells in non-severe SARS-CoV-2 infection. Turning to the study itself: Sequencing input comprised bulk RNA from unsorted whole blood; chain pairing was not available. Overall study findings and caveats: Private and CD4 specificities were missed by VDJdb matching, skewed to anti-spike CD8.

Unique molecular identifiers were added to individual cDNA molecules. TCRdb reprocessed the 5' RACE reads via MiXCR and lists one record per CDR3 protein. This sample carries 64,000 or so distinct CDR3 sequences, 10% to 15% of them seen once, and the ten largest clones take under 1.5%. This sequence joins TRBV12-3 or TRBV12-4 and TRBJ1-1; possible D gene TRBD1, 6 bases. The specimen was whole blood, collected at baseline. The TCR was taken from an adult who was a healthcare worker with PCR-confirmed SARS-CoV-2 infection or an uninfected control (not recorded which). CDR3 in amino acids: CASRERGGVEAFF. The DNA of the CDR3 is TGTGCCAGCAGGGAAAGGGGGGGCGTCGAAGCTTTCTTT.